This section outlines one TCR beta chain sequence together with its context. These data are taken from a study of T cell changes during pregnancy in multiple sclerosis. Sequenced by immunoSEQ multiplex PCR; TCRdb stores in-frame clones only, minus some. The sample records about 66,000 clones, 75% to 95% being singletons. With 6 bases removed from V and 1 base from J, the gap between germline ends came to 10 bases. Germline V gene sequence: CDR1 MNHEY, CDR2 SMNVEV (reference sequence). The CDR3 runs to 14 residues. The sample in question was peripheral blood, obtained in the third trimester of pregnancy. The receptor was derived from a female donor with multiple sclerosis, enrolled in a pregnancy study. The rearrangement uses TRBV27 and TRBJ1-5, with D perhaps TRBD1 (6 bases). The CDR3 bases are TGTGCCAGCAGCCTTCAGGGGAGCAATCAGCCCCAGCATTTT. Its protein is CASSLQGSNQPQHF.